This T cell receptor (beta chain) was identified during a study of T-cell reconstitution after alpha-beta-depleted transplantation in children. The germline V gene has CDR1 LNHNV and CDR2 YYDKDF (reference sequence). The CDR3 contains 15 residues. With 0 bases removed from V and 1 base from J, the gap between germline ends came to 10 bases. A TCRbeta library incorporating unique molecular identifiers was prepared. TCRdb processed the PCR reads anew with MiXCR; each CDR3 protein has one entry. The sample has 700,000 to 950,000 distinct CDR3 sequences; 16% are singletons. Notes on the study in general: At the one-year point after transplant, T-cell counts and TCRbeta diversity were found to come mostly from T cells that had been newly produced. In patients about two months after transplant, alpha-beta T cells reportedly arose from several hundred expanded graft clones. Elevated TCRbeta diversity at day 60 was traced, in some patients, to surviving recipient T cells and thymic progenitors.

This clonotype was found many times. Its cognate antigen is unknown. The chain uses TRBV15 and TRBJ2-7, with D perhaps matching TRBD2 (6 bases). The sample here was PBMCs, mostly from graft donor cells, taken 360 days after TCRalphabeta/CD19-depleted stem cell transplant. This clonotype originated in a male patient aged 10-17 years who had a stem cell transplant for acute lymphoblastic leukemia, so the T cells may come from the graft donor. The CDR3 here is CATSREGTRSYEQYF. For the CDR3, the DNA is TGTGCCACCAGCAGAGAAGGGACTCGATCCTACGAGCAGTACTTC. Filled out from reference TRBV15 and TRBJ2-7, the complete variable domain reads DAMVIQNPRYQVTQFGKPVTLSCSQTLNHNVMYWYQQKSSQAPKLLFHYYDKDFNNEADTPDNFQSRRPNTSFCFLDIRSPGLGDTAMYLCATSREGTRSYEQYFGPGTRLTVT.